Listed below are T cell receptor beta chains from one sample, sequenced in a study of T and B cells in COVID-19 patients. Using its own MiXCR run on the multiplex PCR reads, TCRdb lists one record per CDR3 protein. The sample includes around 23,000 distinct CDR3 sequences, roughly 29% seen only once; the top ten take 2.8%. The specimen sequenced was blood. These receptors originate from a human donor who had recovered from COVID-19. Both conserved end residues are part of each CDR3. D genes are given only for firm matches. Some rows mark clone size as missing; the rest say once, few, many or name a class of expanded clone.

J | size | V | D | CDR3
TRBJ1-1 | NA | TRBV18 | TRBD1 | CASSPRRPQGWDTEAFF
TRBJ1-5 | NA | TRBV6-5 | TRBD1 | CASSPDRDQPQHF
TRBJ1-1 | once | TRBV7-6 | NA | CASSSEGPGVGTEAFF
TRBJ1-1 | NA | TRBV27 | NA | CASSVPGFRAFF
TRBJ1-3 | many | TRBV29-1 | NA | CSVAGDPSGNTIYF
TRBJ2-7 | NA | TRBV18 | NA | CASSDPRSYEQYF
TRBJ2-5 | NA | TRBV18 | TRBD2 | CASSARTSGSLETQYF
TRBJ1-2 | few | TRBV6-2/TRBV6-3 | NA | CASSKTANYGYTF
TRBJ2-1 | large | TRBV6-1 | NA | CASSEGPANEQFF
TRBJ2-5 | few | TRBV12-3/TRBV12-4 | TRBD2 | CASSTLAGGGETQYF
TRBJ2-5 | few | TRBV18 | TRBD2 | CASSPLGTSGKETQYF
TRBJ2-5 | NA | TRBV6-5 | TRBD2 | CASSYRGGVQETQYF
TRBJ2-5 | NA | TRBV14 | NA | CASSQGLQGTQYF
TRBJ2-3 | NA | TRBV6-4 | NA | CASSDRPAPSTDTQYF
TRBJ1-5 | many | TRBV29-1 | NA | CSVAEGNQPQHF
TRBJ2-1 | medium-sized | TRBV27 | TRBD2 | CASRLTSASYNEQFF
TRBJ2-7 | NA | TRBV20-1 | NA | CSARDKENEQYF
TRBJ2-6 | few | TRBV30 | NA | CAWRGGFRSGANVLTF
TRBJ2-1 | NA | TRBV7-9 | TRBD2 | CASSLGLAGDSYNEQFF